These T cell receptor beta chains were read from a single sample in a study of vaccination and CD4 T cells after COVID-19. TCRdb reprocessed the PCR reads via MiXCR and lists one record per CDR3 protein. The sample yields around 14,000 distinct CDR3 sequences, 51% seen once. These receptors' antigens are unknown. Sample: CD4+ T cells from blood, cultured in vitro. These TCRs come from a human donor who had recovered from COVID-19. CDR3s leave out the opening cysteine and the closing phenylalanine or tryptophan.

J gene | V gene | CDR3 protein
TRBJ2-2 | TRBV6-5 | ASSYRSGPNTGELF
TRBJ2-5 | TRBV6-9 | VSSDTGGGETQY
TRBJ2-7 | TRBV5-6 | ASSPGQGLEQY
TRBJ1-6 | TRBV20-1 | SARAGDDSPLH
TRBJ1-1 | TRBV19 | ASANRLMNTEAF
TRBJ2-2 | TRBV5-1 | ASSATGELF
TRBJ1-4 | TRBV7-2 | ASSLDPVPNEKLF
TRBJ2-2 | TRBV24-1 | ATSGAANTGELF
TRBJ1-5 | TRBV12-3/TRBV12-4 | ASSPSGGFQPQH
TRBJ2-7 | TRBV27 | ASSLGQGAVEQY
TRBJ2-1 | TRBV20-1 | SASRHLRGWNEQF
TRBJ1-2 | TRBV21-1 | ASSTGFNYGYT
TRBJ2-5 | TRBV20-1 | SASGEERRETQY
TRBJ2-2 | TRBV30 | AWSQWEGIGNGELF
TRBJ2-1 | TRBV7-2 | ASSLYPRGGINHEQF
TRBJ1-6 | TRBV20-1 | SARDRGGVNSPLH
TRBJ2-3 | TRBV27 | ASSSTSGSTPDTQY
TRBJ2-2 | TRBV2 | ASTLTRNTGELF
TRBJ1-6 | TRBV15 | ATSTRTGRYNSPLH
TRBJ2-3 | TRBV14 | ASSHRGPAGTDTQY
TRBJ1-2 | TRBV7-2 | ASSLEAGPNYGYT
TRBJ1-2 | TRBV14 | ASSLNTGRGYT
TRBJ2-5 | TRBV11-3 | ASRWDQETQY
TRBJ2-2 | TRBV19 | ASSIIRVGTGELF
TRBJ2-2 | TRBV20-1 | SARPGWGTGELF
TRBJ2-1 | TRBV27 | ASSSLKRDLNREQF
TRBJ2-7 | TRBV7-6 | ASSVRQGTEQY
TRBJ1-1 | TRBV2 | ASSEALPEGITEAF
TRBJ1-2 | TRBV27 | ASSRGGQGGTIYGYT
TRBJ2-1 | TRBV2 | ASSPRGVLSYNEQF